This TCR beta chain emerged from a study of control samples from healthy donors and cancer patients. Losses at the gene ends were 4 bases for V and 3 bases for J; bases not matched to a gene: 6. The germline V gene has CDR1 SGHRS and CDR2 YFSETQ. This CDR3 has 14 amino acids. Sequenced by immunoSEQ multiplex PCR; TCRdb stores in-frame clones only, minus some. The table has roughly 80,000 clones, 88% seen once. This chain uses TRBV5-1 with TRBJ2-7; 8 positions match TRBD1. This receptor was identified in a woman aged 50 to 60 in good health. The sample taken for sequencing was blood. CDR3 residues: CASSNGQGVYEQYF. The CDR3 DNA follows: TGCGCCAGCAGCAACGGACAGGGAGTCTACGAGCAGTACTTC.